This T cell receptor beta chain was recorded in a study of cytomegalovirus exposure and HLA in healthy donors. As for the study in general: From donors who were HLA-typed, an early data release held approximately 91 million unique TCRs.

This clone has a handful of counts. The target antigen is unknown. Trimming took 4 bases from V and 4 from J; bases not matched to a gene: 2. Germline CDR1 SGHTS, CDR2 YDEGEE. The length of the CDR3 is 13 residues. Vbeta (60) and Jbeta (13) primers were used in the PCR. The method was immunoSEQ multiplex PCR; TCRdb's version includes in-frame clones alone and lacks a portion of them. The data show about 65,000 clones, with 62% seen just once and around 2.8% held by the top ten. General study findings and limits: Among CMV-associated TCR beta chains, most appeared HLA-restricted in a later analysis. Certain sequence variants were highly shared and formed a cluster, and this cluster was likely a sequencing artifact.

The chain joins TRBV5-8 to TRBJ1-1; 9 bases align to TRBD1. The receptor's source is a man aged 25-45 years in good health and CMV-seronegative. The specimen was PBMCs. In nucleotides, the CDR3 is TGTGCCAGCAGCCAGGACAGGGGCACTGAAGCTTTCTTT. Protein product: CASSQDRGTEAFF.